Listed here is a single T cell receptor beta chain. The antigen it binds to is not known. Per-nucleotide qualities are absent, and no much larger clonotype sits a single base away. These data originate in a study of CD8+CD57+ T cells in acquired aplastic anemia (dated by TCRdb to 2016 to 2019). Regarding the research as a whole: On average, sorted CD4+ and CD8+ cells yielded about 3 ug of extracted DNA, with a range of 0.2 to 27.4 ug. What the work shows at the level of the full study, not this receptor alone: Some 27 CD8+ CDR3 sequences were found in both patients and controls but appeared to be highly expressed in patients and within the immunodominant clones of the patients. Between patients and healthy controls, no significant difference in CD8+ Simpson's diversity was found (P=0.060).

Genomic DNA served as template for TCR beta VDJ combination and CDR3 sequence profiling. An Illumina HiSeq 2000 was used for TCR repertoire sequencing. As for the authors' bioinformatics: Repertoires were assessed using TRBV/TRBJ rearrangement plots, CDR3 size and DJ length profiles, and Simpson's diversity index. The most abundant DNA sequence in the deep sequencing data was defined as the immunodominant clone. CDR3 amino acid sequences were screened for sharing across subjects and compared with published repertoires and the VDJdb database. The public reads were run again by TCRdb, first through fastp at Q25 and then through MiXCR, and only productive beta chains were kept. Each entry is one CDR3 protein sequence, shown with its most common DNA and genes. These V and J calls rely on TCRdb rather than the paper's analysis. This sample lists 250,000 to 300,000 distinct CDR3 sequences; roughly half were detected once. The ten largest clones capture approximately 8.2% of the sample.

Per the germline V gene, KGHDR is the CDR1 and SFDVKD is the CDR2. From cysteine to phenylalanine, the CDR3 is 14 amino acids long. Only the CDR3 DNA stays, 42 bases, in frame from base 1. Cut back by 3 bases and 6 bases, the V and J ends lie 10 bases apart. TCR repertoires of sorted CD4+ and CD8+ blood T cells from severe aplastic anemia patients and healthy subjects were deep-sequenced in the study. Ficoll-Paque density gradient centrifugation was used to isolate peripheral blood mononuclear cells. Before DNA extraction, CD4+ and CD8+ T cells were sorted with FACS or magnetic beads. The receptor was derived from a human donor with severe aplastic anemia or a healthy control (not recorded which). The chain couples TRBV24-1 to TRBJ2-2; perhaps TRBD2 is the D gene, with 6 bases matching. The sequencing sample was made of sorted CD4+, CD8+, or CD8+CD57+ T cells (not recorded which) from PBMCs. Here the CDR3 is given as CATSDVRGSGELFF. The DNA is TGTGCCACCAGTGATGTTCGGGGGTCCGGGGAGCTGTTTTTT.